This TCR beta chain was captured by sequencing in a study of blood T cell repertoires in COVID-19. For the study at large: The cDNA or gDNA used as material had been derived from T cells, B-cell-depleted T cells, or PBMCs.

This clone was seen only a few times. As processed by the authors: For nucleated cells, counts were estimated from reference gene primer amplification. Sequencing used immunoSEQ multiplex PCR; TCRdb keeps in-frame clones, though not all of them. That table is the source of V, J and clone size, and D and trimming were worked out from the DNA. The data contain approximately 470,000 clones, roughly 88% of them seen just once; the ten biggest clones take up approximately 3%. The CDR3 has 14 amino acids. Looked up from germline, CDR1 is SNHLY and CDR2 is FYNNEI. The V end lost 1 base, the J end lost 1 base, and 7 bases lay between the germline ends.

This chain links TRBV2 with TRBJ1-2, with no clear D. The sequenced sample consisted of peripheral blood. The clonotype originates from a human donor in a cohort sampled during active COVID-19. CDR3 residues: CASSEGGVNYGYTF. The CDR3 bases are TGTGCCAGCAGTGAAGGGGGAGTTAACTATGGCTACACCTTC.